This T cell receptor beta chain was retrieved from a study of T cells in Graves' hyperthyroidism and ophthalmopathy. Study results and limitations: Most expanded thyroid clonotypes above 0.001 also appeared in blood.

Template material for amplifying TCR beta CDR3 regions consisted of RNA transcripts. With the HTBI primer set, the TCR CDR3 went through a first round of RT-PCR. TCRdb processed the multiplex PCR reads anew with MiXCR; each CDR3 protein has one entry. Of about 600,000 distinct CDR3 sequences in the sample, roughly 15% were seen once. Patients with ophthalmopathy all had a Clinical Activity Score of at least 3, a NOSPECS grade of at least 4 and duration under 3 months. PBMCs were collected from a roughly 9.7 ml volume of fresh peripheral blood. This clonotype came up a few times. Its antigen is unidentified. The V and J ends lost 3 bases and 4 bases respectively, with 11 bases between them. The CDR3 is 14 amino acids.

The chain combines TRBV12-3 or TRBV12-4 with TRBJ2-3; D gene uncertain. Sequenced sample: blood. The sequence was obtained from a woman in her 50s with Graves' ophthalmopathy. CDR3 nucleotide sequence: TGTGCCAGCAGTTTCGGGCGGAGTTCAGATACGCAGTATTTT. This encodes CASSFGRSSDTQYF.